The 9 T cell receptor beta chains reported below all come from one sample, sequenced in a study of shared clonotypes between healthy human individuals. Produced via immunoSEQ multiplex PCR; TCRdb's table is partial and in-frame only. The table has 2 million to 2.5 million clones, about 90% seen once. Sequencing was performed on naive CD4+ T cells from PBMCs. Subset: CD45RA+ positively selected. The receptors were gathered from a man aged 18 to 35 in good health. Some clones in this sample may be carry-over from other donors' samples.

Only a few counts were recorded for this clone. The chain couples TRBV4-1 to TRBJ1-1; no clear D. V gave up 3 bases and J gave up 4 bases, with 12 bases separating them. Germline-derived CDR1 and CDR2 are MGHRA and YSYEKL. The CDR3 has 14 amino acids. CDR3 bases: TGCGCCAGCAGCCACGGACCCGTGAGCACTGAAGCTTTCTTT. Residues: CASSHGPVSTEAFF.

The rearrangement joins TRBV18 to TRBJ2-3; weak D call: TRBD1 (6 bases). This CDR3 is 16 amino acids long. V gave up 6 bases and J gave up 3 bases, with 19 bases separating them. Germline CDR1 and CDR2: KGHSH and LQKENI. The CDR3 sequence: CASSQGHLQGTDTQYF. CDR3 DNA sequence: TGTGCCAGCTCCCAAGGGCACCTACAGGGAACAGATACGCAGTATTTT.

The chain carries TRBV9 and TRBJ2-2; D tentatively fits TRBD1 or TRBD2 (6 bases each). Trimming took off 0 bases at V and 7 bases at J, with 10 bases between the two ends. This CDR3 spans 14 amino acids. Germline V gene lookup returns CDR1 SGDLS and CDR2 YYNGEE. CDR3 in amino acids: CASSVGGGRGELFF. As DNA, the CDR3 is TGTGCCAGCAGCGTAGGTGGGGGGCGCGGGGAGCTGTTTTTT.

This chain connects TRBV6-1 to TRBJ2-7; D is ambiguous. The length of the CDR3 is 15 residues. Trimming stripped 0 bases from V and 0 bases from J, with 9 bases between. The germline V gene encodes CDR1 MNHNS and CDR2 SASEGT. Here the CDR3 reads CASSEAGSSSYEQYF. In DNA form, the CDR3 reads TGTGCCAGCAGTGAAGCGGGCAGTAGCTCCTACGAGCAGTACTTC.

The gene calls are TRBV2 and TRBJ1-5; D is perhaps TRBD1 (5 bases). CDR1 is SNHLY and CDR2 is FYNNEI in the germline V gene. CDR3 length: 14 residues. Trimming shortened V by 4 bases and J by 7 bases, and 14 bases separated the two germline ends. Written as DNA, the CDR3 is TGTGCCAGCAGTGTGGACGGCCCAGGGCAGCCCCAGCATTTT. It is translated as CASSVDGPGQPQHF.

The CDR3 sequence is CASSMGGGNTGELFF. DNA of the CDR3: TGCGCCAGCAGCATGGGAGGGGGTAACACCGGGGAGCTGTTTTTT. The V gene is TRBV5-1, the J gene TRBJ2-2; TRBD2 might be the D (7 bases). The CDR3 totals 15 residues. Germline V gene sequence: CDR1 SGHRS, CDR2 YFSETQ. Trimming stripped 4 bases from V and 2 bases from J, with 12 bases between.

Details on this clone: The junction does not match germline at one end; this may be a read error. The chain joins TRBV28 to TRBJ2-7; the match to TRBD2 covers 10 bases. Germline V gives CDR1 MDHEN, CDR2 SYDVKM. The CDR3 runs to 12 residues. The DNA of the CDR3 is TGTGCCAGCAGTTTTACTAGCGGGAAGCCCGACTTC. It is translated as CASSFTSGKPDF.

The CDR3 nucleotides are TGTGCCAGCAGCTTAGAGCCGGTGAGCTCCTACGAGCAGTACTTC. It encodes CASSLEPVSSYEQYF. The chain joins TRBV7-6 to TRBJ2-7; unclear D gene. The CDR3 consists of 15 residues. V was trimmed by 1 base and J by 0 bases, leaving 10 bases between them. Germline V CDR1 and CDR2: SGHVS, FNYEAQ.

V usage is TRBV28 and J usage is TRBJ1-1; 11 positions agree with TRBD1. The ends lost 2 bases at V and 6 bases at J; junction bases unmatched: 14. Germline-derived CDR1 and CDR2 are MDHEN and SYDVKM. The length of the CDR3 is 18 residues. CDR3 loop: CASSLAPGQGVLVAEAFF. The CDR3 DNA reads TGTGCCAGCAGTTTAGCACCGGGACAGGGGGTCTTGGTCGCTGAAGCTTTCTTT.